The 24 T cell receptor beta chains presented below share a single source sample, sequenced in a study of OX40 agonist ivuxolimab in advanced cancers. Profiling relied on immunoSEQ multiplex PCR, and the TCRdb table lists in-frame clones only, not all of them. The repertoire holds approximately 54,000 clones, with around nine tenths as singletons. Sequenced here: CD4+ or CD8+ T cells sorted from blood, sampled in a trial of the OX40 agonist ivuxolimab. The receptors were sampled from an adult with an advanced solid tumor such as melanoma, head and neck, liver or kidney cancer.

This clone was seen only a few times. V gene TRBV6-1 combines with J gene TRBJ1-5; 11 positions match TRBD1. This CDR3 comprises 18 residues. With 3 bases clipped from V and 6 bases from J, the junction kept 13 bases outside the gene matches. Germline CDR1 MNHNS, CDR2 SASEGT. The CDR3 protein is CASSDRTGGVSRSQPQHF. The DNA of the CDR3 is TGTGCCAGCAGTGACAGGACAGGGGGCGTATCGCGGAGTCAGCCCCAGCATTTT.

The chain carries TRBV30 and TRBJ1-4; 8 bases match TRBD1. The CDR3 extends over 19 amino acids. Germline CDR1 is GTSNPN and CDR2 is SVGIG (reference sequence). The V segment lost 4 bases and the J segment 0 bases; nucleotides outside the gene matches: 16. For the CDR3, the DNA is TGTGCCTGGACTACGCGTTCGACAGGGGTCTTTGCAACTAATGAAAAACTGTTTTTT. This encodes CAWTTRSTGVFATNEKLFF.

The chain has TRBV9 and TRBJ2-7, with 7 bases identical to TRBD1. Germline lookup yields CDR1 SGDLS and CDR2 YYNGEE. The CDR3 has 15 amino acids. With 2 bases clipped from V and 0 bases from J, the junction kept 5 bases outside the gene matches. The CDR3 coding sequence is TGTGCCAGCAGCGTGTCGGGACAGCTCTCCTACGAGCAGTACTTC. It translates to CASSVSGQLSYEQYF.

This chain joins TRBV20-1 and TRBJ2-5; no reliable D call. Looked up from germline, CDR1 is DFQATT and CDR2 is SNEGSKA (reference sequence). Trimming removed 3 bases at V and 5 bases at J, with 7 bases between. The CDR3 has 11 amino acids. The CDR3 here is CSASSAETQYF. The CDR3 nucleotides read TGCAGTGCTAGTAGTGCGGAGACCCAGTACTTC.

A few counts support this clone. This sequence joins TRBV7-2 and TRBJ2-3, with 13 bases that match TRBD2. The trim removed 4 bases at V and 2 bases at J, leaving 3 bases unmatched. This CDR3 is 16 amino acids long. CDR1 is SGHTA, CDR2 FQGNSA, per germline. The CDR3 region is CASSWTSGGFTDTQYF. DNA of the CDR3: TGTGCCAGCAGCTGGACTAGCGGGGGTTTCACAGATACGCAGTATTTT.

V gene TRBV19 combines with J gene TRBJ2-3, with 14 nucleotides matching TRBD2. Germline CDR1 reads LNHDA; CDR2 reads SQIVND (reference sequence). CDR3 length: 15 residues. Germline trimming cut 5 bases from V and 7 bases from J; bases unmatched to any gene: 5. The CDR3 DNA is TGTGCCAGTAGTCGGGGGACTAGCGGGGGATATACGCAGTATTTT. As protein: CASSRGTSGGYTQYF.

The J gene is TRBJ2-6, the V gene TRBV5-6; D might be TRBD1 or TRBD2, each matching 5 bases. There are 17 residues in the CDR3. Trimming took off 4 bases at V and 0 bases at J, with 14 bases between the two ends. Germline lookup yields CDR1 SGHDT and CDR2 YYEEEE. The CDR3 coding sequence is TGTGCCAGCAGCCCGCCGCCAGGGAGCTCTGGGGCCAACGTCCTGACTTTC. Amino acids: CASSPPPGSSGANVLTF.

V usage is TRBV7-8 and J usage is TRBJ2-5; 8 nucleotides line up with TRBD2. The CDR3 totals 14 residues. V lost 3 bases to trimming and J lost 5 bases; unmatched junction nucleotides: 5. CDR1 and CDR2 from the germline V gene are SGHVS and FQNEAQ. In DNA form, the CDR3 reads TGTGCCAGCAGCTTGGTGGCTAGCGGGGAGACCCAGTACTTC. Its translation is CASSLVASGETQYF.

The chain carries TRBV6-5 and TRBJ1-2; TRBD1 might be the D (5 bases). CDR3 length: 13 amino acids. CDR1 MNHEY and CDR2 SVGAGI come from the germline V gene. The V and J ends lost 1 base and 6 bases respectively, with 9 bases between them. The CDR3 region has the DNA TGTGCCAGCAGTTACTGGGGAGGGGATGGCTACACCTTC. This sequence encodes CASSYWGGDGYTF.

The rearrangement uses TRBV5-1 and TRBJ2-1; TRBD1 is a possible D gene (6 bases). Germline lookup yields CDR1 SGHRS and CDR2 YFSETQ. V lost 1 base to trimming and J lost 4 bases, with 15 bases between them. The CDR3 has 16 residues. The CDR3 sequence is CASSLLARGSYNEQFF. In nucleotides, the CDR3 is TGCGCCAGCAGCTTGTTGGCCAGGGGTTCATACAATGAGCAGTTCTTC.

V is TRBV6-1 and J is TRBJ2-4; D not certain. CDR1 is MNHNS and CDR2 is SASEGT in the germline V gene. V was clipped by 0 bases and J by 6 bases, with 3 bases between them. The CDR3 length is 12 residues. CDR3 loop: CASSEAANIQYF. DNA for the CDR3: TGTGCCAGCAGTGAAGCCGCAAACATTCAGTACTTC.

J is TRBJ2-7 and V is TRBV18; D is perhaps TRBD1 (6 bases). CDR1 and CDR2 (germline): KGHSH, LQKENI. V was clipped by 3 bases and J by 1 base, with 10 bases between them. This CDR3 has 14 residues. CDR3 nucleotide sequence: TGTGCCAGCTCACCGGACGGGACATCCTACGAGCAGTACTTC. Protein product: CASSPDGTSYEQYF.

The chain uses TRBV7-9 and TRBJ1-1, with 8 bases aligning to TRBD1. J gave up 5 bases and V 1 base, and 6 bases lay outside the gene matches. The CDR3 extends over 15 amino acids. The germline V gene has CDR1 SEHNR and CDR2 FQNEAQ (reference sequence). CDR3 region: CASSLGGTGRTEAFF. CDR3 DNA: TGTGCCAGCAGCTTAGGAGGGACAGGCCGGACTGAAGCTTTCTTT.

This chain joins TRBV7-9 and TRBJ2-7; TRBD2 is a possible D gene (5 bases). Trimming removed 0 bases from V and 4 bases from J, with 7 bases in between. There are 13 residues in the CDR3. Germline-derived CDR1 and CDR2 are SEHNR and FQNEAQ (reference sequence). As DNA, the CDR3 is TGTGCCAGCAGCTTAGCAAGGGAGTACGAGCAGTACTTC. Its translation is CASSLAREYEQYF.

The J gene is TRBJ2-3, the V gene TRBV15; 10 bases line up with TRBD2. CDR3 size: 17 residues. With 5 bases clipped from V and 1 base from J, the junction kept 9 bases outside the gene matches. Looked up from germline, CDR1 is LNHNV and CDR2 is YYDKDF (reference sequence). CDR3 nucleotides: TGTGCCACCAGCGTAAGCAGGACTAGCGGACGCACAGATACGCAGTATTTT. It is translated as CATSVSRTSGRTDTQYF.

This rearrangement joins TRBV27 to TRBJ2-1; D tentatively reads TRBD1 or TRBD2 (6 bases each). CDR3 size: 17 residues. Germline CDR1 and CDR2: MNHEY and SMNVEV (reference sequence). Trimming removed 6 bases from V and 3 bases from J, with 21 bases in between. This CDR3 reads CASSRGRGEWVYNEQFF. CDR3 nucleotides: TGTGCCAGCAGCCGGGGGCGAGGGGAGTGGGTCTACAATGAGCAGTTCTTC.

The rearrangement uses TRBV5-4 and TRBJ2-7; possibly TRBD2 for D (7 bases). There are 15 residues in the CDR3. V was pared by 4 bases and J by 4 bases, with 18 bases between. CDR1 SGHNT and CDR2 YYREEE come from the germline V gene (reference sequence). The CDR3 here is CASSTPGRGKYEQYF. In nucleotides, the CDR3 is TGTGCCAGCAGCACCCCGGGGAGGGGGAAATACGAGCAGTACTTC. The variable domain in full, completed from reference TRBV5-4 and TRBJ2-7, reads ETGVTQSPTHLIKTRGQQVTLRCSSQSGHNTVSWYQQALGQGPQFIFQYYREEENGRGNFPPRFSGLQFPNYSSELNVNALELDDSALYLCASSTPGRGKYEQYFGPGTRLTVT.

V is TRBV7-9 and J is TRBJ1-1, with 7 positions matching TRBD1. J was trimmed by 2 bases and V by 4 bases; bases with no gene match: 4. CDR1 and CDR2 from the germline V gene are SEHNR and FQNEAQ (reference sequence). This CDR3 is built from 14 residues. DNA of the CDR3: TGTGCCAGCAGCTACAGGGGAGGAAACACTGAAGCTTTCTTT. Protein: CASSYRGGNTEAFF.

The chain employs TRBV30 and TRBJ2-7; TRBD1 agrees at 7 bases. Germline trimming cut 6 bases from V and 1 base from J; bases unmatched to any gene: 6. Germline V gene sequence: CDR1 GTSNPN, CDR2 SVGIG (reference sequence). The CDR3 runs to 13 residues. The CDR3, as DNA: TGTGCCTGCGTCAGGGGGACGTCCTACGAGCAGTACTTC. Amino acids: CACVRGTSYEQYF.

The chain employs TRBV9 and TRBJ1-5, with D unresolved. Trimming cost V 3 bases and J 6 bases, with 10 bases left between them. This CDR3 contains 13 residues. The germline gives CDR1 SGDLS, CDR2 YYNGEE. CDR3 in DNA: TGTGCCAGCAGCGAAAGGGAGGGTCAGCCCCAGCATTTT. Translation gives CASSEREGQPQHF. The variable domain in full, with the rest retrieved from reference TRBV9 and TRBJ1-5, is DSGVTQTPKHLITATGQRVTLRCSPRSGDLSVYWYQQSLDQGLQFLIQYYNGEERAKGNILERFSAQQFPDLHSELNLSSLELGDSALYFCASSEREGQPQHFGDGTRLSIL.

The chain joins TRBV4-1 to TRBJ2-5; 10 bases are shared with TRBD1. V dropped 0 bases and J dropped 5; count of bases not matched to a gene: 6. Per germline, CDR1 MGHRA and CDR2 YSYEKL. CDR3 size: 16 residues. The CDR3 here is CASSQDRQGAGETQYF. DNA for the CDR3: TGCGCCAGCAGCCAAGATAGACAGGGGGCGGGTGAGACCCAGTACTTC.

The chain uses TRBV30 and TRBJ2-2; tentatively, D is TRBD1 (5 bases). The V gene's germline CDR1 is GTSNPN and CDR2 SVGIG (reference sequence). This CDR3 has 14 residues. V lost 4 bases, J lost 4 bases, and 13 bases lay in between. The CDR3 spells CAWNGHGVTGELFF. In DNA, the CDR3 is TGTGCCTGGAACGGACATGGAGTCACCGGGGAGCTGTTTTTT.

The rearrangement joins TRBV28 to TRBJ2-7; 11 bases match TRBD2. Germline lookup yields CDR1 MDHEN and CDR2 SYDVKM. CDR3 length: 14 amino acids. Trimming cost V 10 bases and J 3 bases; bases outside gene matches: 8. The CDR3 DNA sequence: TGTGCCACCTTACTAGCGGGGGACATCTACGAGCAGTACTTC. Translation: CATLLAGDIYEQYF. Filled out from reference TRBV28 and TRBJ2-7, the complete variable domain reads DVKVTQSSRYLVKRTGEKVFLECVQDMDHENMFWYRQDPGLGLRLIYFSYDVKMKEKGDIPEGYSVSREKKERFSLILESASTNQTSMYLCATLLAGDIYEQYFGPGTRLTVT.

V is TRBV18 and J is TRBJ2-2, with 11 nucleotides matching TRBD2. The junction had 10 bases not matched to a gene; V was cut back by 3 bases and J by 4 bases. The CDR3 is 18 amino acids. Germline V gene lookup returns CDR1 KGHSH and CDR2 LQKENI. The CDR3 sequence is CASSPRTSGSRGTGELFF. DNA of the CDR3: TGTGCCAGCTCACCTCGTACTAGCGGGAGCCGTGGCACCGGGGAGCTGTTTTTT.